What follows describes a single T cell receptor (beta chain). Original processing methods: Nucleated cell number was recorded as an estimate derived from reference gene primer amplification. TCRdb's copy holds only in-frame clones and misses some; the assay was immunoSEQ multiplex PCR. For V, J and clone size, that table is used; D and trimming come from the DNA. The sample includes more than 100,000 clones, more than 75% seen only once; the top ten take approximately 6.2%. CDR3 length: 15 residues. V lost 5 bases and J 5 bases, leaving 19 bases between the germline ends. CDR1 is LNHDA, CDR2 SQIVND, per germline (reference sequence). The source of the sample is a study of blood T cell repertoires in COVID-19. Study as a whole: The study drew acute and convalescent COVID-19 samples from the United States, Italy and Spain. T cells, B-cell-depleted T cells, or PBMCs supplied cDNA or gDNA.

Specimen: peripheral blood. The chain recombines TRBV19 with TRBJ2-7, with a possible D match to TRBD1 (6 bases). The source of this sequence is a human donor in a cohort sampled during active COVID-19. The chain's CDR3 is CASSLRVGGTDEQYF. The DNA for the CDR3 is TGTGCCAGTAGTCTCCGGGTAGGGGGAACTGACGAGCAGTACTTC. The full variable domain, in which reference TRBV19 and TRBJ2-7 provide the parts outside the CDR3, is DGGITQSPKYLFRKEGQNVTLSCEQNLNHDAMYWYRQDPGQGLRLIYYSQIVNDFQKGDIAEGYSVSREKKESFPLTVTSAQKNPTAFYLCASSLRVGGTDEQYFGPGTRLTVT.